The sequence of this T cell receptor (beta chain) was determined in a study of radiotherapy plus CTLA-4 blockade in lung cancer. From germline, CDR1 is SNHLY and CDR2 FYNNEI. The CDR3 extends over 16 amino acids. The V gene lost 4 bases and the J gene lost 0 bases, with 10 bases spanning the gap. This clone was detected only once. Some clones are missing from TCRdb's copy, which holds only in-frame ones; the method was immunoSEQ multiplex PCR. The sample consists of roughly 30,000 clones, 70% to 85% of them appearing once. Here the sequenced sample was peripheral blood, taken from a patient treated with radiotherapy plus ipilimumab. The clonotype comes from a human donor with non-small cell lung cancer who had stable disease on radiotherapy plus ipilimumab. The chain combines TRBV2 with TRBJ2-6; tentatively, D is TRBD1 (6 bases). The CDR3 DNA reads as TGTGCCAGCAGTGCGACAGGTTTCTCTGGGGCCAACGTCCTGACTTTC. It specifies CASSATGFSGANVLTF.